Below are 18 T cell receptor beta chains sequenced from a single sample in a study of vaccination effects on CD4 cells after COVID-19. No antigen has been assigned to these receptors. The method was immunoSEQ multiplex PCR; TCRdb's version includes in-frame clones alone and lacks a portion of them. Among tens of thousands of clones listed, around 80% were seen once. Culture proceeded for nine to ten days, and CD4+ T cells were then isolated. PCR confirmed that the person was infected with SARS-CoV-2 between March and December 2020. As their vaccination, participants received two doses of either BNT162b2 or mRNA-1273. The source was CD4+ T cells from PBMCs cultured without peptide, collected after COVID-19 vaccination. These receptors originate from a human donor who had a prior SARS-CoV-2 infection.

This rearrangement joins TRBV10-3 to TRBJ1-3; no firm D call. Germline values: CDR1 ENHRY, CDR2 SYGVKD. The CDR3 spans 16 residues. V was shortened by 0 bases and J by 1 base, with 10 bases between the two germline ends. Written as DNA, the CDR3 is TGTGCCATCAGTGAGTCAAGGATCCTGTCTGGAAACACCATATATTTT. Translated, it gives CAISESRILSGNTIYF.

J is TRBJ1-2 and V is TRBV3-1 (or the pseudogene TRBV3-2); D is unclear. CDR1 and CDR2 (germline): LGHDT, YNNKEL (reference sequence). This CDR3 is 14 amino acids long. The germline V and J ends were trimmed by 1 base and 7 bases, with 13 bases remaining between them. CDR3 protein: CASSQVLLSVGYTF. The CDR3, as DNA: TGTGCCAGCAGCCAAGTTCTTTTGTCGGTTGGCTACACCTTC.

The V gene is TRBV10-3, the J gene TRBJ1-1; TRBD1 aligns across 9 bases. Germline lookup yields CDR1 ENHRY and CDR2 SYGVKD. V dropped 6 bases and J dropped 1; count of bases not matched to a gene: 3. The length of the CDR3 is 14 residues. The CDR3 reads CAIRAGQGNTEAFF. The CDR3 nucleotides read TGTGCCATCAGAGCGGGACAGGGGAACACTGAAGCTTTCTTT.

The chain uses TRBV5-1 and TRBJ2-5, with D perhaps TRBD1 (6 bases). CDR1 is SGHRS, CDR2 YFSETQ, per germline. This CDR3 has 13 residues. The germline V and J ends were trimmed by 4 bases and 5 bases, with 12 bases remaining between them. The CDR3 loop is CASSPGAKETQYF. Written as DNA, the CDR3 is TGCGCCAGCAGCCCAGGGGCGAAGGAGACCCAGTACTTC.

The chain links TRBV10-3 to TRBJ1-4; maybe TRBD1 (6 bases). This CDR3 spans 14 amino acids. Trimming shortened V by 5 bases and J by 8 bases, and 15 bases separated the two germline ends. Per germline, CDR1 ENHRY and CDR2 SYGVKD. For the CDR3, the DNA is TGTGCCATCAGTTCGAGAACAGGGCGAGAAAAACTGTTTTTT. Residues: CAISSRTGREKLFF.

The V and J genes are TRBV9 and TRBJ1-1; D call uncertain. The CDR3 covers 13 residues. Trimming shortened V by 0 bases and J by 6 bases, and 9 bases separated the two germline ends. Looked up from germline, CDR1 is SGDLS and CDR2 is YYNGEE. The CDR3 bases are TGTGCCAGCAGCGTAGGAACCACCTCTGAAGCTTTCTTT. As protein: CASSVGTTSEAFF.

This clone was seen a few times. This rearrangement joins TRBV4-2 to TRBJ2-7; either TRBD1 or TRBD2 may fit D (5 bases each). Trimming pared 1 base from V and 0 bases from J, leaving 7 bases between. The CDR3 totals 14 residues. Germline CDR1 and CDR2: LGHNA and YNFKEQ. The CDR3: CASSQGGSSYEQYF. The CDR3 region has the DNA TGTGCCAGCAGCCAAGGGGGGAGCTCCTACGAGCAGTACTTC.

The chain recombines TRBV6-5 with TRBJ1-1, with D tentatively TRBD1 (6 bases). Germline CDR1 reads MNHEY; CDR2 reads SVGAGI. The V gene lost 6 bases and the J gene lost 5 bases, with 16 bases spanning the gap. The CDR3 has 14 residues. CDR3 sequence reads: CASREVGARTEAFF. The CDR3 DNA reads TGTGCCAGCAGGGAGGTGGGGGCCCGAACTGAAGCTTTCTTT.

This clone was picked up a small number of times. The chain is built from TRBV2 and TRBJ1-5; D remains ambiguous. The CDR3 consists of 14 residues. The germline gives CDR1 SNHLY, CDR2 FYNNEI. With 0 bases removed from V and 6 bases from J, the gap between germline ends came to 9 bases. The chain's CDR3 is CASSEARTFQPQHF. The DNA of the CDR3 is TGTGCCAGCAGTGAAGCTAGAACGTTTCAGCCCCAGCATTTT.

The CDR3 loop reads CASSSGTSGASSYNEQFF. Written as DNA, the CDR3 is TGTGCCAGCAGCTCCGGGACTAGCGGAGCTAGCTCCTACAATGAGCAGTTCTTC. The V and J genes are TRBV7-2 and TRBJ2-1; TRBD2 matches 11 bases. After removal of 4 bases from V and 0 bases from J, the junction contained 8 bases not matched to a gene. The CDR3 has 18 amino acids. Per the germline V gene, CDR1 is SGHTA and CDR2 is FQGNSA.

Only a few counts were recorded for this clone. The chain is built from TRBV7-9 and TRBJ1-2; the D gene is possibly TRBD1 (5 bases). This CDR3 region has 12 residues. Germline V gives CDR1 SEHNR, CDR2 FQNEAQ (reference sequence). V lost 5 bases and J lost 6, with 10 bases in between. The DNA for the CDR3 is TGTGCCAGCAGCCCGGGGGGGGATGGCTACACCTTC. As protein: CASSPGGDGYTF.

A single count supports this clone. The chain combines TRBV9 with TRBJ1-1, with D maybe TRBD1 (5 bases). The ends were cut back, 4 bases at V and 6 bases at J, with 13 bases in the middle. CDR1 SGDLS and CDR2 YYNGEE come from the germline V gene. The CDR3 runs 13 residues. The DNA for the CDR3 is TGTGCCAGCAGCTCGGGGGGGGGAGCTGAAGCTTTCTTT. It encodes CASSSGGGAEAFF.

The V call is TRBV7-9, the J call TRBJ2-1, with D perhaps matching TRBD2 (6 bases). With 8 bases removed from V and 8 bases from J, the gap between germline ends came to 19 bases. Germline V gene sequence: CDR1 SEHNR, CDR2 FQNEAQ (reference sequence). The CDR3 is 14 residues long. CDR3 in amino acids: CASGRTRSPDEQFF. DNA of the CDR3: TGTGCCAGCGGGAGGACACGGTCTCCCGATGAGCAGTTCTTC.

CDR3 amino acids: CASSFLDRGTYEQYF. The CDR3 DNA follows: TGTGCCAGCAGCTTCCTGGACAGGGGTACTTACGAGCAGTACTTC. The chain is built from TRBV11-3 and TRBJ2-7, with TRBD1 identical over 9 bases. The germline CDR1 and CDR2 sequences are SGHNT and YENEEA. V was clipped by 3 bases and J by 4 bases; unmatched bases: 7. The CDR3 loop spans 15 amino acids.

This clone occurred a few times. The CDR3 sequence: CASSQFLGGRANEQFF. In DNA form, the CDR3 reads TGTGCCAGCAGCCAATTTTTGGGTGGTCGTGCCAATGAGCAGTTCTTC. The chain combines TRBV3-1 (or the pseudogene TRBV3-2) with TRBJ2-1; D gene ambiguous. The CDR3 is 16 residues long. The V end lost 2 bases, the J end lost 6 bases, and 17 bases lay between the germline ends. Germline CDR1 reads LGHDT; CDR2 reads YNNKEL (reference sequence).

CDR3 coding DNA: TGTGCCAGTAGTACCACGGGGGTGGGGACCGGGGAGCTGTTTTTT. Translating gives CASSTTGVGTGELFF. V and J are TRBV19 and TRBJ2-2; the D gene is possibly TRBD2 (6 bases). CDR3 size: 15 residues. V was trimmed by 4 bases and J by 5 bases, leaving 14 bases between them. From germline, CDR1 is LNHDA and CDR2 SQIVND (reference sequence).

The chain is built from TRBV25-1 and TRBJ1-4, with 9 nucleotides matching TRBD1. CDR3 length: 17 residues. The ends lost 4 bases at V and 5 bases at J; junction bases unmatched: 11. Germline V lookup: CDR1 MGHDK, CDR2 SYGVNS. CDR3 in amino acids: CASSVGQGIRANEKLFF. The DNA for the CDR3 is TGTGCCAGCAGTGTAGGACAGGGGATCCGGGCGAATGAAAAACTGTTTTTT. Full variable domain (missing parts from reference TRBV25-1 and TRBJ1-4): EADIYQTPRYLVIGTGKKITLECSQTMGHDKMYWYQQDPGMELHLIHYSYGVNSTEKGDLSSESTVSRIRTEHFPLTLESARPSHTSQYLCASSVGQGIRANEKLFFGSGTQLSVL.

This rearrangement joins TRBV5-5 to TRBJ1-6; D is unresolved. Trimming removed 2 bases from V and 9 bases from J, with 15 bases in between. The germline V gene has CDR1 SGHKS and CDR2 YYEKEE (reference sequence). This CDR3 comprises 15 residues. DNA for the CDR3: TGTGCCAGCAGCTTCACCGGGAATAGACGTTCACCCCTCCACTTT. The encoded protein is CASSFTGNRRSPLHF.